One and the same sample provided the 19 T cell receptor beta chains below, sequenced in a study of T cells in Graves' hyperthyroidism and ophthalmopathy. RNA transcripts served as the template for amplifying TCR beta CDR3 regions. The study used the HTBI primer set for a first-round RT-PCR of the TCR CDR3. TCRdb independently ran MiXCR on the multiplex PCR reads; one entry per CDR3 protein. The sample consists of 550,000 to 700,000 distinct CDR3 sequences, around 42% of them appearing once. Material for sequencing was peripheral blood or thyroid tissue (not recorded which). These receptors were collected from an adult woman with Graves' disease, either hyperthyroidism or ophthalmopathy (not recorded which).

This clonotype was seen repeatedly, ten times or more. This chain links TRBV12-3 or TRBV12-4 with TRBJ1-5; D is unresolved. The CDR3 has 13 residues. V lost 7 bases and J 0 bases, leaving 7 bases between the germline ends. In DNA, the CDR3 is TGTGCCAGCAACCGTGATAGCAATCAGCCCCAGCATTTT. The encoded protein is CASNRDSNQPQHF.

The table lists this clonotype with a count of one. This chain joins TRBV4-3 and TRBJ1-6; 7 bases are shared with TRBD1. Germline V lookup: CDR1 LGHNA, CDR2 YSLEER. The CDR3 spans 15 residues. The V and J ends lost 7 bases and 8 bases, in that order; junction bases with no gene match: 11. In DNA form, the CDR3 reads TGCGCCAGCAACAGGGGCGGTGGAAGGGATTCACCCCTCCACTTT. Translation: CASNRGGGRDSPLHF.

The chain links TRBV5-1 to TRBJ2-1; D might be TRBD2 (5 bases). CDR1 is SGHRS, CDR2 YFSETQ, per germline. The CDR3 is 14 residues long. V lost 4 bases to trimming and J lost 2 bases, with 10 bases between them. In nucleotides, the CDR3 is TGCGCCAGCAGCCCGGGGTCCCCCTACAATGAGCAGTTCTTC. Protein: CASSPGSPYNEQFF.

The gene calls are TRBV14 and TRBJ1-4; maybe TRBD1 (5 bases). Germline V gene sequence: CDR1 SGHDN, CDR2 FVKESK. Trimming cost V 4 bases and J 7 bases, with 19 bases left between them. This CDR3 is 16 amino acids long. CDR3 DNA: TGTGCCAGCAGCCCCTTTAAGGCGGGGGGTACTGAAAAACTGTTTTTT. As protein: CASSPFKAGGTEKLFF.

There are a few counts of this clonotype. The chain carries TRBV7-6 and TRBJ2-7; TRBD2 matches 10 bases. The germline V gene has CDR1 SGHVS and CDR2 FNYEAQ. J was trimmed by 0 bases and V by 11 bases; bases with no gene match: 4. This CDR3 contains 13 residues. The CDR3 sequence: CALTSGNSYEQYF. CDR3 nucleotides: TGTGCCCTAACTAGCGGGAACTCCTACGAGCAGTACTTC.

The chain uses TRBV19 and TRBJ1-1; TRBD1 is a possible D gene (5 bases). The V end was cut by 0 bases, the J end by 1 base, with 9 bases between. From germline, CDR1 is LNHDA and CDR2 SQIVND (reference sequence). This CDR3 is 15 amino acids long. CDR3 DNA: TGTGCCAGTAGTATAGAGGGGCAGTCGAACACTGAAGCTTTCTTT. Its protein product is CASSIEGQSNTEAFF.

The table lists this clonotype with many counts. This chain uses TRBV11-2 with TRBJ2-5, with D hard to call. CDR1 and CDR2 (germline): SGHAT, FQNNGV. The germline V and J ends were trimmed by 3 bases and 4 bases, with 12 bases remaining between them. The CDR3 consists of 14 residues. This chain's CDR3 is CASSFQSHGETQYF. The DNA for the CDR3 is TGTGCCAGCAGCTTCCAGTCCCACGGAGAGACCCAGTACTTC.

The J gene is TRBJ2-1, the V gene TRBV15; 7 bases match TRBD2. V gave up 1 base and J gave up 4 bases; unmatched junction bases: 4. CDR1 and CDR2 (germline): LNHNV, YYDKDF (reference sequence). The CDR3 loop spans 15 amino acids. CDR3 sequence reads: CATSRGKREYNEQFF. The CDR3 bases are TGTGCCACCAGCAGAGGGAAGCGGGAATACAATGAGCAGTTCTTC.

The chain is built from TRBV11-2 and TRBJ2-7, with a weak D call TRBD2 (5 bases). The CDR3 is made up of 16 amino acids. V was clipped by 1 base and J by 5 bases, with 18 bases between them. The germline V gene encodes CDR1 SGHAT and CDR2 FQNNGV. The CDR3 DNA is TGTGCCAGCAGCTTAGTCGGGGTTCCGGGCACTCACGAGCAGTACTTC. Translating it yields CASSLVGVPGTHEQYF.

This clonotype was seen ten or more times. V usage is TRBV7-2 and J usage is TRBJ2-7; maybe TRBD1 (6 bases). Trimming pared 5 bases from V and 5 bases from J, leaving 16 bases between. The CDR3 extends over 14 amino acids. Germline CDR1 is SGHTA and CDR2 is FQGNSA. The CDR3 is CASSRTGFSNEQYF. As DNA, the CDR3 is TGTGCCAGCAGCCGTACAGGGTTCTCTAACGAGCAGTACTTC.

The CDR3 coding sequence is TGTGCCAGCAGTGTCGGGGCTGGAAACACCATATATTTT. Its protein is CASSVGAGNTIYF. The chain carries TRBV2 and TRBJ1-3; no clear D. The CDR3 is 13 amino acids. V was shortened by 4 bases and J by 2 bases, with 6 bases between the two germline ends. Germline V CDR1 and CDR2: SNHLY, FYNNEI.

The chain uses TRBV7-9 and TRBJ2-7, with D maybe TRBD2 (6 bases). The CDR3 spans 16 residues. Trimming pared 5 bases from V and 5 bases from J, leaving 22 bases between. Germline CDR1 is SEHNR and CDR2 is FQNEAQ (reference sequence). The CDR3 is CASSPTFGGKTHEQYF. The CDR3 DNA reads TGTGCCAGCAGCCCCACGTTTGGCGGGAAAACCCACGAGCAGTACTTC.

This clonotype was observed many times. The chain carries TRBV29-1 and TRBJ1-6, with 10 positions matching TRBD1. The CDR3 is 15 residues long. V trimming: 6 bases; J trimming: 9 bases; junction bases outside the gene matches: 11. Looked up from germline, CDR1 is SQVTM and CDR2 is ANQGSEA. CDR3 protein: CSVATGTGEGSPLHF. The CDR3, as DNA: TGCAGCGTCGCAACCGGGACAGGGGAGGGTTCACCCCTCCACTTT.

Concerning this clonotype itself: As the CDR3 is not closed by the conserved phenylalanine or tryptophan, this likely results from a read error. V usage is TRBV7-9 and J usage is TRBJ2-2; D is undetermined. The V and J ends lost 6 bases and 4 bases respectively, with 6 bases between them. The CDR3 has 12 residues. CDR1 and CDR2 (germline): SEHNR, FQNEAQ (reference sequence). CDR3 DNA sequence: TGTGCCAGCAGTTCGGCCACCGGGGAGCTGTTTCTT. Its protein is CASSSATGELFL.

This clonotype occurred many times. The chain employs TRBV10-3 and TRBJ2-2, with 10 bases that match TRBD2. The CDR3 contains 17 residues. CDR1 and CDR2 from the germline V gene are ENHRY and SYGVKD. V lost 5 bases, J lost 3 bases, and 9 bases stayed unmatched. CDR3 bases: TGTGCCATCAGTAAGGTTCTAGCGGGAGATGACACCGGGGAGCTGTTTTTT. Protein sequence: CAISKVLAGDDTGELFF.

The DNA for the CDR3 is TGCAGCGTTGAAGGTCTTCCGGGGGCAAATGAAAAACTGTTTTTT. Translation gives CSVEGLPGANEKLFF. The chain combines TRBV29-1 with TRBJ1-4, with a weak D call TRBD1 (6 bases). Germline V gene data show CDR1 as SQVTM and CDR2 as ANQGSEA. The CDR3 spans 15 residues. V lost 1 base and J lost 5, with 14 bases in between.

The chain carries TRBV10-1 and TRBJ2-7; D is perhaps TRBD2 (5 bases). Trimming stripped 2 bases from V and 2 bases from J, with 13 bases between. There are 15 residues in the CDR3. Germline CDR1 WNHNN, CDR2 SYGVQD (reference sequence). The DNA of the CDR3 is TGCGCCAGCAGTGAGACCCTGGCGGGTCCCTACGAGCAGTACTTC. Translation gives CASSETLAGPYEQYF.

V is TRBV7-6 and J is TRBJ1-4; unclear D gene. The CDR3 consists of 13 residues. Germline loops: CDR1 SGHVS, CDR2 FNYEAQ. Trimming removed 0 bases at V and 5 bases at J, with 4 bases between. Written as DNA, the CDR3 is TGTGCCAGCAGCTTAGCAGCGAATGAAAAACTGTTTTTT. It encodes CASSLAANEKLFF. Filled out from reference TRBV7-6 and TRBJ1-4, the complete variable domain reads GAGVSQSPRYKVTKRGQDVALRCDPISGHVSLYWYRQALGQGPEFLTYFNYEAQQDKSGLPNDRFSAERPEGSISTLTIQRTEQRDSAMYRCASSLAANEKLFFGSGTQLSVL.

The chain recombines TRBV19 with TRBJ2-6; perhaps D is TRBD1 or TRBD2 (5 bases each). Germline CDR1 reads LNHDA; CDR2 reads SQIVND (reference sequence). The CDR3 totals 16 residues. Trimming removed 5 bases from V and 3 bases from J, with 14 bases in between. CDR3 DNA: TGTGCCAGTAGTTTGAAGGGGAGAGGTGGGGCCAACGTCCTGACTTTC. Residues: CASSLKGRGGANVLTF.